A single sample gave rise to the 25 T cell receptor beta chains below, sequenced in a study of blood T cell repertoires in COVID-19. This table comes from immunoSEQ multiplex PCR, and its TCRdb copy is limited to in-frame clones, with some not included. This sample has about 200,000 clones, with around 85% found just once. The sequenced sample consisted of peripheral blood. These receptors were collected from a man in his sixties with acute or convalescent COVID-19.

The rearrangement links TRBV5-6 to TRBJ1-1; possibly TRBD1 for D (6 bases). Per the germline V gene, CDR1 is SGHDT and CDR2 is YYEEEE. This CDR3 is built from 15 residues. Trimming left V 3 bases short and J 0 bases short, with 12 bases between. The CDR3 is CASSSRTVLNTEAFF. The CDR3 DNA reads TGTGCCAGCAGCTCCCGGACAGTGCTGAACACTGAAGCTTTCTTT.

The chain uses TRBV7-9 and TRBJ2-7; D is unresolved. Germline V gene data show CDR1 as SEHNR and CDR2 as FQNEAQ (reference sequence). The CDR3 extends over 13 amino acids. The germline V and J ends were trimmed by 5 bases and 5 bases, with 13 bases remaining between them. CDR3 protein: CASSPSTRDEQYF. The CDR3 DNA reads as TGTGCCAGCAGCCCATCCACTCGGGACGAGCAGTACTTC.

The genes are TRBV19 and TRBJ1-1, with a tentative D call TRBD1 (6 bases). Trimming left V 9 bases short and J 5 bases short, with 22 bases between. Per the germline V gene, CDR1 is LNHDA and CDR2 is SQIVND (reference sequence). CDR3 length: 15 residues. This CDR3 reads CASHPRGGVVTEAFF. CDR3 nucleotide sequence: TGTGCCAGCCACCCTCGGGGGGGCGTGGTAACTGAAGCTTTCTTT.

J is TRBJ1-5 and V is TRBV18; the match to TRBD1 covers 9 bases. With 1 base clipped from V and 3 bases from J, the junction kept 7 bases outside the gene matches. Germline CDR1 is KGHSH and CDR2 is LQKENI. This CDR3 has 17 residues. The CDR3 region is CASSPRLTGGDNQPQHF. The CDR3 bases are TGTGCCAGCTCACCACGGCTGACAGGGGGGGACAATCAGCCCCAGCATTTT.

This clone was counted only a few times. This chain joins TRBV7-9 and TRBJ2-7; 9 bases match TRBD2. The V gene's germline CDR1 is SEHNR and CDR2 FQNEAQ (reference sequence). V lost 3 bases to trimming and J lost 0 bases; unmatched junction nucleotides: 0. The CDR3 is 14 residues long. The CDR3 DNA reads TGTGCCAGCAGCTTTAGCGGGAGCTCCTACGAGCAGTACTTC. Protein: CASSFSGSSYEQYF.

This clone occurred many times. Here the CDR3 DNA reads TGCGCCAGCAGCCATTCGCCGGGACAGGGAGTCGAGCAGTACTTC. It translates to CASSHSPGQGVEQYF. This chain joins TRBV4-1 and TRBJ2-7, with 9 bases matching TRBD1. The V gene end was trimmed by 3 bases and the J gene end by 6 bases; junction bases not matched to a gene: 9. The CDR3 spans 15 residues. Looked up from germline, CDR1 is MGHRA and CDR2 is YSYEKL.

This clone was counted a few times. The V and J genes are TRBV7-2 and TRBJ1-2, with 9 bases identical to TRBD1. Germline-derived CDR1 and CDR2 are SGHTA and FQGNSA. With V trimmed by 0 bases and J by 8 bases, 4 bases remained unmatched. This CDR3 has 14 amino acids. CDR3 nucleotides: TGTGCCAGCAGCTTAGCGGGACAGGGAAGGGGCTACACCTTC. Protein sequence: CASSLAGQGRGYTF.

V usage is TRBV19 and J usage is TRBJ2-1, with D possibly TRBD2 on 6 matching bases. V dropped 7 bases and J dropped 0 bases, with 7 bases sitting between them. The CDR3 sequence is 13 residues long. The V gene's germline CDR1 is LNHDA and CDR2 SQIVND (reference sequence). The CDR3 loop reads CASTGSSYNEQFF. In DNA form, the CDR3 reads TGTGCCAGTACCGGGAGCTCCTACAATGAGCAGTTCTTC. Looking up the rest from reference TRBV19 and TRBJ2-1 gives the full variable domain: DGGITQSPKYLFRKEGQNVTLSCEQNLNHDAMYWYRQDPGQGLRLIYYSQIVNDFQKGDIAEGYSVSREKKESFPLTVTSAQKNPTAFYLCASTGSSYNEQFFGPGTRLTVL.

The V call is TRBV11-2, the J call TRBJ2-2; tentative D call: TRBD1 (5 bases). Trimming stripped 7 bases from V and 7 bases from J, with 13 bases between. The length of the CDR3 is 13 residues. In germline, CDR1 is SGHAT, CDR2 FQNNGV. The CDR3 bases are TGTGCCAGCATTCTCCAAAGGGGCGGGGAGCTGTTTTTT. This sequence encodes CASILQRGGELFF.

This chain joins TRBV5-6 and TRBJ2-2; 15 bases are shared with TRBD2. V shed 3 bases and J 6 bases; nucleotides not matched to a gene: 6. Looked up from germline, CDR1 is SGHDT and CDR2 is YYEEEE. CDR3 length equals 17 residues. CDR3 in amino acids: CASSSGTSGRFSGELFF. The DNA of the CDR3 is TGTGCCAGCAGCTCTGGGACTAGCGGGAGGTTCTCCGGGGAGCTGTTTTTT.

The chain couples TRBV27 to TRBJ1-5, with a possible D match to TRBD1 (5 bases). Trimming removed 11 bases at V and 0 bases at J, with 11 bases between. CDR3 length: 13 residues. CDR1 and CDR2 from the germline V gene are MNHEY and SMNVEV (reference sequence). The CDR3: CASGGYSNQPQHF. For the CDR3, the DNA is TGTGCCTCGGGGGGATATAGCAATCAGCCCCAGCATTTT.

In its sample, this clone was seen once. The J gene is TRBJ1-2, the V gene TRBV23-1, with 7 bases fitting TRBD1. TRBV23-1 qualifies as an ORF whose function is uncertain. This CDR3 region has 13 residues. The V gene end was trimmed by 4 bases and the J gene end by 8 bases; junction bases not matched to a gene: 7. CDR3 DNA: TGCGCCAGCAGTCCTGACAGGGTGGAGGGCTACACCTTC. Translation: CASSPDRVEGYTF.

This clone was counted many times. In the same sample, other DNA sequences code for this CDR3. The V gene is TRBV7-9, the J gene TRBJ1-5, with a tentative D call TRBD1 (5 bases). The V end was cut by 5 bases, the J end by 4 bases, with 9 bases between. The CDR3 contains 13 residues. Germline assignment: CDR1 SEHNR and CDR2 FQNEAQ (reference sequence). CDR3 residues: CASSPGGNQPQHF. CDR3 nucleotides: TGTGCCAGCAGCCCCGGGGGGAATCAGCCCCAGCATTTT.

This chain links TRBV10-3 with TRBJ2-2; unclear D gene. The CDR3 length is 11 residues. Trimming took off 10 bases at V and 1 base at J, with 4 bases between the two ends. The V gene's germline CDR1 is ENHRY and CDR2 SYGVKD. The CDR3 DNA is TGTGCCACCAAGAACACCGGGGAGCTGTTTTTT. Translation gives CATKNTGELFF.

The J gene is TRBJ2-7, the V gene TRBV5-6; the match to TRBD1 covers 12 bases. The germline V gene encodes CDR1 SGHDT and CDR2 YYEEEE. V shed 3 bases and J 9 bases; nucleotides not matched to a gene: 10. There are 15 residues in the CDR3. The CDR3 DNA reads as TGTGCCAGCAGCTCGGAGGTCGGGACAGGGGGCCCGCAGTACTTC. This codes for CASSSEVGTGGPQYF.

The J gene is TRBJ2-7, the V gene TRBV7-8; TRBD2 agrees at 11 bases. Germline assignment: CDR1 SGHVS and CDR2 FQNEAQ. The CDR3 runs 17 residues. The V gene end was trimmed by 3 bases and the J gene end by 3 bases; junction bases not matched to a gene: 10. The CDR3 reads CASSFGLAGGHGYEQYF. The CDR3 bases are TGTGCCAGCAGCTTTGGGCTAGCGGGAGGCCATGGCTACGAGCAGTACTTC.

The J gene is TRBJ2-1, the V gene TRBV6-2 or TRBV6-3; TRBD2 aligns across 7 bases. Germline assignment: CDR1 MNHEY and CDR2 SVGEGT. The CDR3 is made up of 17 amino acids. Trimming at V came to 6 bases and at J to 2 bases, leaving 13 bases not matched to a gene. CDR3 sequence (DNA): TGTGCCAGCAGCCACCGCCGGAGGGCGGGGGCCTACAATGAGCAGTTCTTC. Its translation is CASSHRRRAGAYNEQFF.

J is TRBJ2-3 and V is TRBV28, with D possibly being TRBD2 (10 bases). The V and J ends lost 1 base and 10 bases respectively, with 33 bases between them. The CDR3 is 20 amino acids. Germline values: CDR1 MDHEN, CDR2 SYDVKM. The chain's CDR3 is CASSLLGQGTSGRAAIAQYF. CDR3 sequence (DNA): TGTGCCAGCAGTTTATTGGGACAGGGAACGAGCGGGAGGGCCGCCATTGCGCAGTATTTT.

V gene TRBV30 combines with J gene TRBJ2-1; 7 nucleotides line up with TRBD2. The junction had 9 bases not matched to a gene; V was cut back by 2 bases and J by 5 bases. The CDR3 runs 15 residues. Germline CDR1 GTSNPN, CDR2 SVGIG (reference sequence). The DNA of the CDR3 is TGTGCCTGGAGTCGGGAGACTAGCACACACAATGAGCAGTTCTTC. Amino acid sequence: CAWSRETSTHNEQFF.

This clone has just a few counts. CDR3 in amino acids: CASSQVTGVANEQFF. Here the CDR3 DNA reads TGTGCCAGCAGCCAAGTAACGGGAGTGGCCAATGAGCAGTTCTTC. The chain uses TRBV14 and TRBJ2-1; D is possibly TRBD2 (6 bases). In germline, CDR1 is SGHDN, CDR2 FVKESK. V was trimmed by 1 base and J by 6 bases, leaving 13 bases between them. The CDR3 spans 15 residues.

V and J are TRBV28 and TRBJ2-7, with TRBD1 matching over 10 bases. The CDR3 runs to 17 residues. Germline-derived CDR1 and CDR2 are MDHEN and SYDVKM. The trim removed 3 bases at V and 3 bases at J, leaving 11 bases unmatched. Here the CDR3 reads CASSFPGSGQGDYEQYF. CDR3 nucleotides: TGTGCCAGCAGTTTCCCCGGGTCTGGACAGGGGGACTACGAGCAGTACTTC.

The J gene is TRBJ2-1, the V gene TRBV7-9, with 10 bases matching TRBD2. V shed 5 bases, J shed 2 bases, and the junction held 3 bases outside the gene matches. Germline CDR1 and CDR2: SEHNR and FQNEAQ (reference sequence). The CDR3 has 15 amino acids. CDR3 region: CASSPTSGAYNEQFF. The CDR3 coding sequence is TGTGCCAGCAGCCCAACTAGCGGGGCCTACAATGAGCAGTTCTTC.

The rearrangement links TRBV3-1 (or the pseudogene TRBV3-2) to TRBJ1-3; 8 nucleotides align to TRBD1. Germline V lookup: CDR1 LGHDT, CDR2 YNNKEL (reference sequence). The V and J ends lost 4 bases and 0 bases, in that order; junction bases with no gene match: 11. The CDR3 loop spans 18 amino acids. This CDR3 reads CASSRSSGTGSSGNTIYF. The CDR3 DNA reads TGTGCCAGCAGCCGATCCTCCGGGACAGGTTCCTCTGGAAACACCATATATTTT.

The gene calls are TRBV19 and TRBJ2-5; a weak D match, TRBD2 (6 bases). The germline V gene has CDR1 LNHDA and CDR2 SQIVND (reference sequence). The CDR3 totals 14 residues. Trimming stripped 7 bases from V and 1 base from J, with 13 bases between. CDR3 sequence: CASKVDGGQETQYF. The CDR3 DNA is TGTGCCAGTAAAGTCGACGGGGGCCAAGAGACCCAGTACTTC.

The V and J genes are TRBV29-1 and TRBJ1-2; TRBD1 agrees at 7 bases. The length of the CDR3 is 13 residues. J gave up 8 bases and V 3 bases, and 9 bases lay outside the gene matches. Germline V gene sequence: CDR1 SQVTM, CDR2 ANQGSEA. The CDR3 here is CSVELDRRGGYTF. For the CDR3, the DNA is TGCAGCGTTGAGTTGGACAGGAGAGGGGGCTACACCTTC.